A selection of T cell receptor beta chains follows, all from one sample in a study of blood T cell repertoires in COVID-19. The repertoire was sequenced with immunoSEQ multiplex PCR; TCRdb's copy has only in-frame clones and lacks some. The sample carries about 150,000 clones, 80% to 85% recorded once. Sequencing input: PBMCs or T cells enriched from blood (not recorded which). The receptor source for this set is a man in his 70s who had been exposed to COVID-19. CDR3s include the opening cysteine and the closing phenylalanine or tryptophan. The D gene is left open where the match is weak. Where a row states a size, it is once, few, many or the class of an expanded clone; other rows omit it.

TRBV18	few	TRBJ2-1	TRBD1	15	TGTGCCAGCTCACCCGGACAGGGAAGGAACAATGAGCAGTTCTTC	CASSPGQGRNNEQFF
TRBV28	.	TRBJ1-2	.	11	TGTGCCAGCACCAGAGGGTATGGCTACACCTTC	CASTRGYGYTF
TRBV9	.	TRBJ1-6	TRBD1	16	TGTGCCAGCAGCGTAGGGGGCGGACAGGGTACCTCACCCCTCCACTTT	CASSVGGGQGTSPLHF
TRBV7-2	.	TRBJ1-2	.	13	TGTGCCAGCAGCTTACCGGGGAACTATGGCTACACCTTC	CASSLPGNYGYTF
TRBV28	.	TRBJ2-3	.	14	TGTGCCAGCAAGCTGGGCGGGAGCACAGATACGCAGTATTTT	CASKLGGSTDTQYF
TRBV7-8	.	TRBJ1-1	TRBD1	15	TGTGCCAGCAGCTGGCGGGGACAGGGGGTTGCTGAAGCTTTCTTT	CASSWRGQGVAEAFF
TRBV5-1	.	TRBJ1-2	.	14	TGCGCCAGCCAACAAACCACAGGGAGGGATGGCTACACCTTC	CASQQTTGRDGYTF
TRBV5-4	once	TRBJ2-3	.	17	TGTGCCAGCAGGACAAAGTGGCCGGGGGTTGTTGCAGATACGCAGTATTTT	CASRTKWPGVVADTQYF
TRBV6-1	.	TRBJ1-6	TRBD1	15	TGTGCCAGCAGTGAATGGACAGGGTATAATTCACCCCTCCACTTT	CASSEWTGYNSPLHF
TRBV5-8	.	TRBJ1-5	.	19	TGTGCCAGCAGCTTGACCAGCGGAGCCATAATTTATAGCAATCAGCCCCAGCATTTT	CASSLTSGAIIYSNQPQHF
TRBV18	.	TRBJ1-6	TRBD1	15	TGTGCCAGCTCATTGTACAGGGGTAGTGAGTCACCCCTCCACTTT	CASSLYRGSESPLHF
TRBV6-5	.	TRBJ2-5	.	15	TGTGCCAGCAGTCTTGACGGACTACCCAAAGAGACCCAGTACTTC	CASSLDGLPKETQYF
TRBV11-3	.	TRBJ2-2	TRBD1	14	TGTGCCAGCAGCAGAACAGGGGACACCGGGGAGCTGTTTTTT	CASSRTGDTGELFF
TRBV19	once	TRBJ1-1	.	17	TGTGCCAGTAGTATAGTCGCCGGGGGGCGAATAAACACTGAAGCTTTCTTT	CASSIVAGGRINTEAFF
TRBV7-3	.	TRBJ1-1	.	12	TGTGCCAGCAGCTTAGGGGCGACTGAAGCTTTCTTT	CASSLGATEAFF
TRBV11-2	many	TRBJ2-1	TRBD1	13	TGTGCCGGACCGGGACAGGCGCCGAATGAGCAGTTCTTC	CAGPGQAPNEQFF
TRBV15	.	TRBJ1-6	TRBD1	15	TGTGCCACCAGCAGAGGACAGGGGAATTCTTCACCCCTCCACTTT	CATSRGQGNSSPLHF
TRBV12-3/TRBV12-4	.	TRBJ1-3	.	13	TGTGCCAGCAGTCGGGGGGAGGGGAACACCATATATTTT	CASSRGEGNTIYF
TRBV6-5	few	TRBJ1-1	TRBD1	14	TGTGCCAGCAGTCCTCGGACAGGGAGGATTGAAGCTTTCTTT	CASSPRTGRIEAFF
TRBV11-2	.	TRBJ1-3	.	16	TGTGCCAGCAGCTTCGGACCCGGAGGGGCTGGAAACACCATATATTTT	CASSFGPGGAGNTIYF
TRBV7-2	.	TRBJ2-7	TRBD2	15	TGTGCCAGCAGCTTAGGGACTAGCGGGGGAGGAGGGCAGTACTTC	CASSLGTSGGGGQYF
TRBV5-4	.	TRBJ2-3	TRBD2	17	TGTGCCAGCAGCTTAAGGCTAGCGGGAGGGAACACAGATACGCAGTATTTT	CASSLRLAGGNTDTQYF
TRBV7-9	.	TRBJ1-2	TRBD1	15	TGTGCCAGCAGCTCCCCGGGACAGTGGGACTATGGCTACACCTTC	CASSSPGQWDYGYTF
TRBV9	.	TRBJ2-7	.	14	TGTGCCAGCAGCCAGACTGCTAATACCTACGAGCAGTACTTC	CASSQTANTYEQYF
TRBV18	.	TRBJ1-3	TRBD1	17	TGTGCCAGCTCACCACCGGGGGTCCGGAGGGGGCGAGACACCATATATTTT	CASSPPGVRRGRDTIYF
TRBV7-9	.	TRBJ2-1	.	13	TGTGCCAGCAGCGCCCAGGGTGGCAATGAGCAGTTCTTC	CASSAQGGNEQFF
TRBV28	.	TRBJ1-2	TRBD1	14	TGTGCCAGCCTACGACAGGGGGGTAACTATGGCTACACCTTC	CASLRQGGNYGYTF
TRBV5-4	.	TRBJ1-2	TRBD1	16	TGTGCCAGCAGCTTGGATTGGGGGACAGGGGAGAGTGGCTACACCTTC	CASSLDWGTGESGYTF
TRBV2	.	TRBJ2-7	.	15	TGTGCCAGCAGTGAATTTCAGGGGTTGGCCTACGAGCAGTACTTC	CASSEFQGLAYEQYF
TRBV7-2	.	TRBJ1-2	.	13	TGTGCCAGCAGCTTAGTTGGGGCAGGCCTATACACCTTC	CASSLVGAGLYTF
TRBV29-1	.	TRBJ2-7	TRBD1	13	TGCAGCGTTGGGGGACAGAGCTCCTACGAGCAGTACTTC	CSVGGQSSYEQYF
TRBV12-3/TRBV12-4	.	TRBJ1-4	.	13	TGTGCCAGCAGTTTTTATGGGGGCGAAAAACTGTTTTTT	CASSFYGGEKLFF
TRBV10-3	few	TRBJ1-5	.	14	TGTGCCATCAGTGAGGGGTCAAGGGGACAGCCCCAGCATTTT	CAISEGSRGQPQHF
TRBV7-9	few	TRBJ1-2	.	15	TGTGCCAGCAGCCCAAGTATGGCAGGGCCTGATGGCTACACCTTC	CASSPSMAGPDGYTF
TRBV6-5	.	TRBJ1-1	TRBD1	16	TGTGCCAGCAGTTACTCGATCACAGGGGGAAGGACTGAAGCTTTCTTT	CASSYSITGGRTEAFF
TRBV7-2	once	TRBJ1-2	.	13	TGTGCCAGCAGCTTACAGGGGCCCTATGGCTACACCTTC	CASSLQGPYGYTF
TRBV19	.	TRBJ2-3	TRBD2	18	TGTGCCAGTAGTAATATGGGGGGTACTAGCGGACCCGGGGATACGCAGTATTTT	CASSNMGGTSGPGDTQYF
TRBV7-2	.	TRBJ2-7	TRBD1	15	TGTGCCAGCAGCTTACGTACAGGGGCCTCCTACGAGCAGTACTTC	CASSLRTGASYEQYF
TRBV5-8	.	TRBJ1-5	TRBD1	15	TGTGCCAGCAGCCGGGGCAGGACAGGGGGACGGCCCCAGCATTTT	CASSRGRTGGRPQHF
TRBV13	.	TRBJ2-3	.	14	TGTGCCAGCAGCTCGGGACTGGAGGGAGATACGCAGTATTTT	CASSSGLEGDTQYF
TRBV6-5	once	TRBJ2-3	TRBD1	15	TGTGCCAGCAGTTCCACAGGGGGGAGGACAGATACGCAGTATTTT	CASSSTGGRTDTQYF
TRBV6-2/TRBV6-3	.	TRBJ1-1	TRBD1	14	TGTGCCAGCAGTCGCTCGACAGGGCTGGGGGAAGCTTTCTTT	CASSRSTGLGEAFF
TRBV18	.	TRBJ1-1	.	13	TGTGCCAGCTCCGCCAGTCTGAACACTGAAGCTTTCTTT	CASSASLNTEAFF
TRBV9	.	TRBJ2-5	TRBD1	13	TGTGCCAGCAGCGAGGGACAGCTATCTCCCCCCTACTTC	CASSEGQLSPPYF
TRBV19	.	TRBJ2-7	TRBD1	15	TGTGCCAGTAGTATGGGACAGGGGCCCTCCTACGAGCAGTACTTC	CASSMGQGPSYEQYF
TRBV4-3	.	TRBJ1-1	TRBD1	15	TGCGCCAGCAGCCGCACAGACGAGGGGGCTAGGAGAACTTTCTTT	CASSRTDEGARRTFF
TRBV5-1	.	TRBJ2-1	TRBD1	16	TGCGCCAGCTCCATATCGACGACAGGGGGCTACAATGAGCAGTTCTTC	CASSISTTGGYNEQFF
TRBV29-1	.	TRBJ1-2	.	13	TGCAGCGTTGGGGAGGTACGGGAACACGGCTACACCTTC	CSVGEVREHGYTF
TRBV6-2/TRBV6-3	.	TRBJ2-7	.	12	TGTGCCAGCAGTTACGGCCCCTACGAGCAGTACTTC	CASSYGPYEQYF
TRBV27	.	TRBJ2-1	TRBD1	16	TGTGCCAGCAGTTTACCTGGGACAGGGAGTCTGGGTGAGCAGTTCTTC	CASSLPGTGSLGEQFF
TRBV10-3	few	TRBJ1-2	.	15	TGTGCCATCAGTGGGGCAGGATACGCTAACTATGGCTACACCTTC	CAISGAGYANYGYTF
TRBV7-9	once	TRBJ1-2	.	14	TGTGCCAGCAGCACGACAGGACCCAACTATGGCTACACCTTC	CASSTTGPNYGYTF
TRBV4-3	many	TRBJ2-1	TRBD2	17	TGCGCCAGCAGCTTCGTGGATCATAGCGGGTTTATCGATGAGCAGTTCTTC	CASSFVDHSGFIDEQFF
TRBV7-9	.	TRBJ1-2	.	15	TGTGCCAGCAGCCCCGGGACTGCCTATAACTATGGCTACACCTTC	CASSPGTAYNYGYTF
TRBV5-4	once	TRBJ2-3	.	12	TGTGCCAGCAGCTTATCGACAGATACGCAGTATTTT	CASSLSTDTQYF
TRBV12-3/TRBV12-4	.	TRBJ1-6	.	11	TGTGCCAGCAGTGACCCCGGGGCCCTCCACTTT	CASSDPGALHF
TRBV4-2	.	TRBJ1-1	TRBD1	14	TGTGCCAGCAGCCAAATGACAGGGCGAACTGAAGCTTTCTTT	CASSQMTGRTEAFF
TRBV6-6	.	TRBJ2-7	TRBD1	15	TGTGCCAGCAGACCTACAGGGGGACAGGCCTACGAGCAGTACTTC	CASRPTGGQAYEQYF
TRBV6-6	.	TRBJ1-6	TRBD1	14	TGTGCCAGCAGTACGGGACAGCTGAATTCACCCCTCCACTTT	CASSTGQLNSPLHF